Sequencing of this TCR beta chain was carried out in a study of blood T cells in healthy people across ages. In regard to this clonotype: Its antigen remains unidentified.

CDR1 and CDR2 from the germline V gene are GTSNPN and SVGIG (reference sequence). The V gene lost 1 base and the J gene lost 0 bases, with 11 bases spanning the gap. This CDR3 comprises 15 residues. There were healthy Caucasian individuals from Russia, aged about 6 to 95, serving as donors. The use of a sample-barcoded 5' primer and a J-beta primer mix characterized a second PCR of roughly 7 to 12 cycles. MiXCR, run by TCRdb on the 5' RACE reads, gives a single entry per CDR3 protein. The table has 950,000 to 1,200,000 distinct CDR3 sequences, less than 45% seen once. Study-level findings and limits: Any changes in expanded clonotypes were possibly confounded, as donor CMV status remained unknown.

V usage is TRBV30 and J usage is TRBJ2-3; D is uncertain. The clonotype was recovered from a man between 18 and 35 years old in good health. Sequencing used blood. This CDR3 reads CAWSDGLDSTDTQYF. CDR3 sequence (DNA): TGTGCCTGGAGTGACGGCTTGGACAGCACAGATACGCAGTATTTT.